A selection of T cell receptor beta chains follows, all from one sample in a study of cytomegalovirus exposure and HLA in healthy donors. The assay was immunoSEQ multiplex PCR, and TCRdb's table has in-frame clones only and misses some. The repertoire shows tens of thousands of clones; the top ten hold 2.5% to 3%. Material: PBMCs. The receptors stem from a middle-aged man in good health and CMV-seronegative. Each CDR3 is given with its conserved first and last residue. D genes are given only for firm matches. Size tells how often a clone was seen (once, few, many) or the class of an expanded clone, and some rows leave it out.

clone size: -
V gene: TRBV7-8
J gene: TRBJ1-5
D gene: TRBD1
CDR3 DNA: TGTGCCAGCGGGGGACAGTATAGCAATCAGCCCCAGCATTTT
CDR3 protein: CASGGQYSNQPQHF

clone size: -
V gene: TRBV29-1
J gene: TRBJ2-3
D gene: TRBD1
CDR3 DNA: TGCAGCCTGGGGACAGGGAGCACAGATACGCAGTATTTT
CDR3 protein: CSLGTGSTDTQYF

clone size: -
V gene: TRBV25-1
J gene: TRBJ2-1
D gene: -
CDR3 DNA: TGTGCCAGCAGTGATGGGACATCAACCGACAATGAGCAGTTCTTC
CDR3 protein: CASSDGTSTDNEQFF

clone size: -
V gene: TRBV18
J gene: TRBJ1-1
D gene: -
CDR3 DNA: TGTGCCAGCTCACCAATGCAGGGAAGCACTGAAGCTTTCTTT
CDR3 protein: CASSPMQGSTEAFF

clone size: -
V gene: TRBV7-3
J gene: TRBJ2-7
D gene: -
CDR3 DNA: TGTGCCAGCAGCTTAGACAGGTCCTACGAGCAGTACTTC
CDR3 protein: CASSLDRSYEQYF

clone size: -
V gene: TRBV6-1
J gene: TRBJ1-4
D gene: -
CDR3 DNA: TGTGCCAGCAGTGAAAGGGGATCTACAGGGTTAAATGAAAAACTGTTTTTT
CDR3 protein: CASSERGSTGLNEKLFF

clone size: -
V gene: TRBV29-1
J gene: TRBJ2-7
D gene: TRBD1
CDR3 DNA: TGCAGCGTGCGCCGGGACAGCACTTCCTACGAGCAGTACTTC
CDR3 protein: CSVRRDSTSYEQYF

clone size: -
V gene: TRBV25-1
J gene: TRBJ1-6
D gene: -
CDR3 DNA: TGTGCCAGCAGGGGATATAACAGGGATAATTCACCCCTCCACTTT
CDR3 protein: CASRGYNRDNSPLHF

clone size: -
V gene: TRBV27
J gene: TRBJ2-7
D gene: -
CDR3 DNA: TGTGCCAGCAGTTTATCGAAAGGGGACTACGAGCAGTACTTC
CDR3 protein: CASSLSKGDYEQYF

clone size: -
V gene: TRBV6-5
J gene: TRBJ2-1
D gene: TRBD2
CDR3 DNA: TGTGCCAGCAGTGGACCGGGGGGACTTCACAATGAGCAGTTCTTC
CDR3 protein: CASSGPGGLHNEQFF

clone size: -
V gene: TRBV30
J gene: TRBJ2-7
D gene: TRBD1
CDR3 DNA: TGTGCCTGGAGTAGGCGGGTCGGGACAGGTGGTTCCTACGAGCAGTACTTC
CDR3 protein: CAWSRRVGTGGSYEQYF

clone size: medium-sized
V gene: TRBV25-1
J gene: TRBJ2-3
D gene: -
CDR3 DNA: TGTGCCAGCAGTGACGAGGGCTATGGCACAGATACGCAGTATTTT
CDR3 protein: CASSDEGYGTDTQYF

clone size: -
V gene: TRBV4-2
J gene: TRBJ1-1
D gene: -
CDR3 DNA: TGTGCCAGCAGCCAAGCTCAGGGGACCTCTGAAGCTTTCTTT
CDR3 protein: CASSQAQGTSEAFF

clone size: -
V gene: TRBV25-1
J gene: TRBJ2-3
D gene: TRBD1
CDR3 DNA: TGTGCCAGCAGTGCCATAACAGGGGTTGGCACAGATACGCAGTATTTT
CDR3 protein: CASSAITGVGTDTQYF

clone size: -
V gene: TRBV9
J gene: TRBJ1-2
D gene: TRBD1
CDR3 DNA: TGTGCCAGCAGCTTTAGGGGACAGGGGTCTTCGGGGGGCTACACCTTC
CDR3 protein: CASSFRGQGSSGGYTF

clone size: -
V gene: TRBV30
J gene: TRBJ2-3
D gene: TRBD2
CDR3 DNA: TGTGCCTGGAGTAAAAGCGGGGGGGAGGCCGATACGCAGTATTTT
CDR3 protein: CAWSKSGGEADTQYF

clone size: -
V gene: TRBV4-1
J gene: TRBJ1-2
D gene: TRBD1
CDR3 DNA: TGCGCCAGCAGCCAAGAACGGGGACAGGGTGCCGGCTACACCTTC
CDR3 protein: CASSQERGQGAGYTF

clone size: -
V gene: TRBV6-5
J gene: TRBJ1-4
D gene: TRBD1
CDR3 DNA: TGTGCCAGCAGGGTCGACAGGGGAGGTGATGGAAAACTGTTTTTT
CDR3 protein: CASRVDRGGDGKLFF

clone size: -
V gene: TRBV6-1
J gene: TRBJ1-6
D gene: -
CDR3 DNA: TGTGCCAGCGGACTAAGATCCTATAATTCACCCCTCCACTTT
CDR3 protein: CASGLRSYNSPLHF

clone size: -
V gene: TRBV5-8
J gene: TRBJ1-3
D gene: TRBD1
CDR3 DNA: TGTGCCAGCAGCCGAACAGGGGTCCCCTCTGGAAACACCATATATTTT
CDR3 protein: CASSRTGVPSGNTIYF

clone size: -
V gene: TRBV7-6
J gene: TRBJ1-1
D gene: -
CDR3 DNA: TGTGCCAGCAGCCGCTCGGGCACTGAAGCTTTCTTT
CDR3 protein: CASSRSGTEAFF

clone size: -
V gene: TRBV4-1
J gene: TRBJ2-3
D gene: TRBD2
CDR3 DNA: TGCGCCAGCAGCCCCATCTCCAGCGGGGGGGCCACAGATACGCAGTATTTT
CDR3 protein: CASSPISSGGATDTQYF

clone size: -
V gene: TRBV9
J gene: TRBJ2-3
D gene: -
CDR3 DNA: TGTGCCAGCAGCGCGCGGGGCAGCACAGATACGCAGTATTTT
CDR3 protein: CASSARGSTDTQYF

clone size: -
V gene: TRBV7-2
J gene: TRBJ1-6
D gene: -
CDR3 DNA: TGTGCCAGCAGCCTATATAATTCACCCCTCCACTTT
CDR3 protein: CASSLYNSPLHF

clone size: -
V gene: TRBV30
J gene: TRBJ1-5
D gene: -
CDR3 DNA: TGTGCCTGGAGTGTCTCAGGGGATCAGCCCCAGCATTTT
CDR3 protein: CAWSVSGDQPQHF

clone size: -
V gene: TRBV5-6
J gene: TRBJ1-6
D gene: -
CDR3 DNA: TGTGCCAGCAGCGACAGTTATAATTCACCCCTCCACTTT
CDR3 protein: CASSDSYNSPLHF

clone size: -
V gene: TRBV9
J gene: TRBJ2-7
D gene: TRBD1
CDR3 DNA: TGTGCCAGCAGCGGTACAGGGGGAGAGCAGTACTTC
CDR3 protein: CASSGTGGEQYF

clone size: -
V gene: TRBV19
J gene: TRBJ2-7
D gene: -
CDR3 DNA: TGTGCCAGTTTCCAAGGACTCAGCCGAAATCCCTACGAGCAGTACTTC
CDR3 protein: CASFQGLSRNPYEQYF

clone size: -
V gene: TRBV6-1
J gene: TRBJ1-2
D gene: -
CDR3 DNA: TGTGCCAGCAGTTTCCTAAGGAGGGGCATCTATGGCTACACCTTC
CDR3 protein: CASSFLRRGIYGYTF

clone size: -
V gene: TRBV7-3
J gene: TRBJ2-1
D gene: TRBD2
CDR3 DNA: TGTGCCAGCAGCTTAATGACGCCCCGTAGCGGGGGGGAGCAGTTCTTC
CDR3 protein: CASSLMTPRSGGEQFF

clone size: -
V gene: TRBV7-3
J gene: TRBJ2-1
D gene: TRBD2
CDR3 DNA: TGTGCCAGCAGCTCGCGGACTAGCGGGGTTTACAATGAGCAGTTCTTC
CDR3 protein: CASSSRTSGVYNEQFF

clone size: -
V gene: TRBV30
J gene: TRBJ2-3
D gene: -
CDR3 DNA: TGTGCCTGGCGAGCGCAGACTAGCACAGATACGCAGTATTTT
CDR3 protein: CAWRAQTSTDTQYF

clone size: -
V gene: TRBV30
J gene: TRBJ2-3
D gene: TRBD2
CDR3 DNA: TGTGCCTGGAGCCCGGGGGGGCGCACGAATACGCAGTATTTT
CDR3 protein: CAWSPGGRTNTQYF

clone size: -
V gene: TRBV9
J gene: TRBJ2-3
D gene: TRBD2
CDR3 DNA: TGTGCCAGCAGCACGGGGGGTGGGCTAGCGGGGGGAGTTGGCACAGATACGCAGTATTTT
CDR3 protein: CASSTGGGLAGGVGTDTQYF